The 22 T cell receptor beta chains below come from one sample, sequenced in a study of early stage breast cancer tumors. Some clones are missing from TCRdb's copy, which holds only in-frame ones; the method was immunoSEQ multiplex PCR. The sample shows about 70,000 clones, around 80% of them seen only once. Sample: blood. All receptors derive from a person in their 40s with breast cancer.

CDR3 coding DNA: TGTGCCAGCAGCTCGGGACAGCTTCGGAACAATGAGCAGTTCTTC. It yields the protein CASSSGQLRNNEQFF. The chain couples TRBV11-3 to TRBJ2-1, with TRBD1 matching over 7 bases. This CDR3 contains 15 residues. CDR1 and CDR2 (germline): SGHNT, YENEEA. Unmatched junction bases numbered 8, after V lost 4 bases and J lost 5 bases.

V is TRBV13 and J is TRBJ2-7; tentatively, D is TRBD2 (5 bases). This CDR3 is 17 amino acids long. Looked up from germline, CDR1 is PRHDT and CDR2 is FYEKMQ (reference sequence). The V gene lost 3 bases and the J gene lost 7 bases, with 25 bases spanning the gap. The CDR3 sequence: CASSFAAAGTSSLEQYF. The CDR3 nucleotides are TGTGCCAGCAGCTTCGCCGCGGCGGGTACCTCTTCCTTAGAGCAGTACTTC.

The chain couples TRBV19 to TRBJ2-1; 9 bases match TRBD2. Germline values: CDR1 LNHDA, CDR2 SQIVND (reference sequence). The CDR3 sequence is 15 residues long. Germline trimming cut 8 bases from V and 2 bases from J; bases unmatched to any gene: 7. In DNA form, the CDR3 reads TGTGCCAGTTCGGGACTAGCCTTCCCCTACAATGAGCAGTTCTTC. Its protein product is CASSGLAFPYNEQFF.

The chain has TRBV7-8 and TRBJ2-2; no clear D gene. This CDR3 is 14 amino acids long. Germline CDR1 reads SGHVS; CDR2 reads FQNEAQ. V lost 0 bases and J 6 bases, leaving 8 bases between the germline ends. The CDR3 protein is CASSLATEAGELFF. The CDR3 DNA reads as TGTGCCAGCAGCTTAGCGACCGAAGCCGGGGAGCTGTTTTTT.

The V call is TRBV14, the J call TRBJ1-2; D might be TRBD1 (5 bases). V shed 0 bases and J shed 4 bases, with 12 bases lying between them. The germline gives CDR1 SGHDN, CDR2 FVKESK. CDR3 length: 15 amino acids. CDR3 region: CASSQDPAGLYGYTF. The CDR3 bases are TGTGCCAGCAGCCAAGATCCCGCAGGGCTCTATGGCTACACCTTC.

The V call is TRBV7-3, the J call TRBJ2-2, with TRBD2 identical over 10 bases. The length of the CDR3 is 16 residues. J lost 7 bases, V lost 7 bases, and 12 bases had no gene match. Germline CDR1 SGHTA, CDR2 FQGTGA. The CDR3 spells CASTPSGLAKGGELFF. Here the CDR3 DNA reads TGTGCCAGCACCCCCTCGGGACTAGCGAAGGGCGGGGAGCTGTTTTTT.

The V gene is TRBV7-3, the J gene TRBJ2-7, with D uncertain. This CDR3 spans 13 amino acids. V shed 5 bases and J shed 10 bases, with 18 bases lying between them. Germline V CDR1 and CDR2: SGHTA, FQGTGA. CDR3 sequence (DNA): TGTGCCAGCAGCCTACTCGTAACCTCTCAACAGTACTTC. Protein product: CASSLLVTSQQYF.

The CDR3 here is CASSQDGKTTNEKLFF. The CDR3 DNA sequence: TGCGCCAGCAGCCAAGATGGTAAAACAACTAATGAAAAACTGTTTTTT. This chain joins TRBV4-1 and TRBJ1-4; the D is unclear. The CDR3 has 16 amino acids. Trimming left V 0 bases short and J 0 bases short, with 8 bases between. Germline V gives CDR1 MGHRA, CDR2 YSYEKL.

Only one count was recorded for this clone. The chain combines TRBV29-1 with TRBJ2-7; 10 bases map to TRBD1. The CDR3 contains 13 residues. J gave up 2 bases and V 7 bases, and 5 bases lay outside the gene matches. Germline values: CDR1 SQVTM, CDR2 ANQGSEA. Written as DNA, the CDR3 is TGCAGCGGCCGACAGGGGGCGGCCTACGAGCAGTACTTC. Protein product: CSGRQGAAYEQYF.

The CDR3 region is CASSLDLGAGELFF. The CDR3 bases are TGTGCCAGCAGCTTAGATCTAGGGGCCGGGGAGCTGTTTTTT. The gene calls are TRBV11-3 and TRBJ2-2; the D gene is possibly TRBD1 (5 bases). The germline gives CDR1 SGHNT, CDR2 YENEEA. Trimming shortened V by 0 bases and J by 6 bases, and 8 bases separated the two germline ends. This CDR3 is 14 amino acids long.

This chain joins TRBV6-1 and TRBJ1-1; tentatively, D is TRBD1 (6 bases). Germline V gene lookup returns CDR1 MNHNS and CDR2 SASEGT. CDR3 length: 15 amino acids. Trimming removed 6 bases from V and 0 bases from J, with 14 bases in between. The CDR3 region has the DNA TGTGCCAGCAGAACCAGACAGGAAATGAACACTGAAGCTTTCTTT. Amino acid sequence: CASRTRQEMNTEAFF.

For the CDR3, the DNA is TGTGCCAGCAGCTTGACTAGCGGGGCCTACGAGCAGTACTTC. Residues: CASSLTSGAYEQYF. The J gene is TRBJ2-7, the V gene TRBV13; 11 bases map to TRBD2. V was pared by 3 bases and J by 2 bases, with 0 bases of the junction left unmatched. The CDR3 covers 14 residues. Germline CDR1 reads PRHDT; CDR2 reads FYEKMQ (reference sequence).

The V and J genes are TRBV28 and TRBJ1-1; 7 bases line up with TRBD1. The trim removed 7 bases at V and 1 base at J, leaving 6 bases unmatched. Germline V lookup: CDR1 MDHEN, CDR2 SYDVKM. The CDR3 has 14 amino acids. The CDR3 region is CASNGDRRNTEAFF. CDR3 bases: TGTGCCAGCAACGGGGACAGAAGGAACACTGAAGCTTTCTTT.

The chain combines TRBV19 with TRBJ2-1, with 7 bases aligning to TRBD2. This CDR3 has 15 amino acids. Germline V gives CDR1 LNHDA, CDR2 SQIVND (reference sequence). Trimming removed 4 bases from V and 6 bases from J; junction bases left unmatched: 9. This chain's CDR3 is CASSRIELAPNEQFF. As DNA, the CDR3 is TGTGCCAGTAGTAGAATAGAACTAGCGCCCAATGAGCAGTTCTTC.

This clone was counted between two and nine times. V is TRBV27 and J is TRBJ1-2; 7 bases match TRBD1. Trimming took 5 bases from V and 4 from J; bases not matched to a gene: 7. CDR3 length: 14 amino acids. In germline, CDR1 is MNHEY, CDR2 SMNVEV (reference sequence). The CDR3 sequence is CASSPVTGFYGYTF. CDR3 nucleotides: TGTGCCAGCAGTCCCGTGACAGGGTTCTATGGCTACACCTTC.

The chain recombines TRBV27 with TRBJ1-2; no firm D call. The CDR3 contains 15 residues. V shed 5 bases and J shed 4 bases, with 17 bases lying between them. Germline V gene data show CDR1 as MNHEY and CDR2 as SMNVEV (reference sequence). CDR3 sequence reads: CASSPTLTEFYGYTF. For the CDR3, the DNA is TGTGCCAGCAGTCCGACACTGACCGAATTCTATGGCTACACCTTC.

V is TRBV19 and J is TRBJ2-2; no firm D call. The CDR3 loop spans 15 amino acids. Germline CDR1 LNHDA, CDR2 SQIVND (reference sequence). Trimming left V 5 bases short and J 4 bases short, with 14 bases between. The CDR3, as DNA: TGTGCCAGTAGTCGCGGAGCTTTTAGCACCGGGGAGCTGTTTTTT. As protein: CASSRGAFSTGELFF. Full variable domain (remainder filled in from reference TRBV19 and TRBJ2-2): DGGITQSPKYLFRKEGQNVTLSCEQNLNHDAMYWYRQDPGQGLRLIYYSQIVNDFQKGDIAEGYSVSREKKESFPLTVTSAQKNPTAFYLCASSRGAFSTGELFFGEGSRLTVL.

This rearrangement joins TRBV5-4 to TRBJ2-5; 12 bases agree with TRBD2. The V segment lost 0 bases and the J segment 4 bases; nucleotides outside the gene matches: 1. CDR3 length: 15 residues. Germline values: CDR1 SGHNT, CDR2 YYREEE (reference sequence). The CDR3 is CASSLELAGGETQYF. The CDR3 DNA is TGTGCCAGCAGCTTGGAACTAGCGGGAGGAGAGACCCAGTACTTC. Variable domain in full (rest from reference TRBV5-4 and TRBJ2-5): ETGVTQSPTHLIKTRGQQVTLRCSSQSGHNTVSWYQQALGQGPQFIFQYYREEENGRGNFPPRFSGLQFPNYSSELNVNALELDDSALYLCASSLELAGGETQYFGPGTRLLVL.

The chain links TRBV7-8 to TRBJ2-3; 11 bases are a match to TRBD2. CDR1 and CDR2 from the germline V gene are SGHVS and FQNEAQ. This CDR3 is 16 amino acids long. The ends lost 5 bases at V and 3 bases at J; junction bases unmatched: 7. CDR3 bases: TGTGCCAGCAGCCTAATGGGGACTAGCGGTACAGATACGCAGTATTTT. Amino acid sequence: CASSLMGTSGTDTQYF.

V usage is TRBV7-9 and J usage is TRBJ1-2, with 9 bases aligning to TRBD1. Germline-derived CDR1 and CDR2 are SEHNR and FQNEAQ (reference sequence). The ends lost 0 bases at V and 8 bases at J; junction bases unmatched: 10. CDR3 length: 16 residues. DNA for the CDR3: TGTGCCAGCAGCTTAGCGCAGGGGACAGGGTTATCCGGCTACACCTTC. Protein sequence: CASSLAQGTGLSGYTF.

The CDR3 coding sequence is TGTGCCAGCAGTTTAGGGGGACAGGGGCGTCTGGATGGCTACACCTTC. It is translated as CASSLGGQGRLDGYTF. The V and J genes are TRBV28 and TRBJ1-2, with 10 bases matching TRBD1. Trimming took 2 bases from V and 6 from J; bases not matched to a gene: 9. This CDR3 has 16 residues. Germline lookup yields CDR1 MDHEN and CDR2 SYDVKM.

The chain recombines TRBV7-9 with TRBJ1-1; D not certain. Germline values: CDR1 SEHNR, CDR2 FQNEAQ (reference sequence). CDR3 length: 11 amino acids. The V end was cut by 4 bases, the J end by 9 bases, with 9 bases between. CDR3 nucleotides: TGTGCCAGCAGCTCGCAGGAAAAAGCTTTCTTT. Its translation is CASSSQEKAFF.